This entry features one T cell receptor (beta chain) sequence. The data belong to a study of CD8 T cells in Susac syndrome. Background on the study: When blood was drawn, patients with Susac syndrome were on intravenous immunoglobulin alone, on corticosteroids, or therapy-naive.

Germline loops: CDR1 SGHTA, CDR2 FQGNSA. The CDR3 extends over 12 amino acids. Unmatched junction bases numbered 7, after V lost 5 bases and J lost 11 bases. The authors sequenced TCR beta from blood CD8+ and CD4+ T cells. Reverse transcription of roughly 0.5 to 1 ug RNA used random hexamers. Amplification of the TCR beta CDR3 was carried out by immunoSEQ multiplex PCR, which spanned a total of 54 Vbeta and 13 Jbeta segments. TCRdb re-called the immunoSEQ multiplex PCR reads through MiXCR, storing one row per CDR3 protein. The sample carries approximately 180,000 distinct CDR3 sequences, 90% to 95% recorded once.

The source is a human donor with Susac syndrome. The sample consisted of CD4+ T cells from PBMCs. The chain is built from TRBV7-2 and TRBJ2-7; 9 positions match TRBD1. The CDR3 nucleotides are TGTGCCAGCAGCCCCGACCGGGACAGGGAGTACTTC. It is translated as CASSPDRDREYF. The variable domain in full, completed from reference TRBV7-2 and TRBJ2-7, reads GAGVSQSPSNKVTEKGKDVELRCDPISGHTALYWYRQSLGQGLEFLIYFQGNSAPDKSGLPSDRFSAERTGGSVSTLTIQRTQQEDSAVYLCASSPDRDREYFGPGTRLTVT.